This section outlines one TCR beta chain sequence together with its context. TCRdb keeps only in-frame clones here, not all; method: immunoSEQ multiplex PCR. Of 200,000 to 250,000 clones in the sample, around 90% are singletons; the top ten hold 10% to 11%. This specimen belongs to a study of blood T cell repertoires in COVID-19. This CDR3 contains 13 residues. Trimming cost V 0 bases and J 6 bases, with 7 bases left between them. Germline CDR1 reads SGHTS; CDR2 reads YDEGEE. Sequencing used PBMCs or T cells enriched from blood (not recorded which). The rearrangement uses TRBV5-8 and TRBJ1-3, with D unresolved. The sequence came from a man aged 25-40 years who had recovered from COVID-19. The CDR3 here is CASSLGLSNTIYF. CDR3 DNA: TGTGCCAGCAGCTTGGGACTGTCAAACACCATATATTTT.